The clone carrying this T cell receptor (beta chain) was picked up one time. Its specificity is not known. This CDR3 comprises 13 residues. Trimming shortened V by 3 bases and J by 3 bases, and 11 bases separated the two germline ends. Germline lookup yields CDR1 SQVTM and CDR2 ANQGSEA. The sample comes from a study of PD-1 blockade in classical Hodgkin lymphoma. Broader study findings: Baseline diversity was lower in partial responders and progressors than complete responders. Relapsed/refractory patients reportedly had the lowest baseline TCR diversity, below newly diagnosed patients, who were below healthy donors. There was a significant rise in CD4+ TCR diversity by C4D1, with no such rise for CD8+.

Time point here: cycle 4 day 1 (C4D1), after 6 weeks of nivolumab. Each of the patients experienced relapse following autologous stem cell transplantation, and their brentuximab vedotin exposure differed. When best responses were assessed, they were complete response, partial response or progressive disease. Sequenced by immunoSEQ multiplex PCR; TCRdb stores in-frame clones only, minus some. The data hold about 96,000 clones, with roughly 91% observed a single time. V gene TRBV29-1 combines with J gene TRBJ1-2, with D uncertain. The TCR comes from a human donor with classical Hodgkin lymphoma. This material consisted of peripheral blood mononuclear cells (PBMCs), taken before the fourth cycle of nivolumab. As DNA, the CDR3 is TGCAGCGTTGACTCCGGCGGCTACTATGGCTACACCTTC. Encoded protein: CSVDSGGYYGYTF.